The rows below give T cell receptor beta chains drawn from one sample of a study of prognosis after radiotherapy for stage I lung cancer. Via MiXCR, TCRdb re-called the multiplex PCR reads, giving one row per CDR3 protein. The sample has about 26,000 distinct CDR3 sequences; around 30% are singletons. Source: PBMCs, taken before or after stereotactic body radiation therapy (not recorded which). The receptors were gathered from a donor of 50 years or more with non-small cell lung cancer. Each CDR3 is given with its conserved first and last residue. Each record gives: clone size, CDR3 length, D gene, V gene, J gene, CDR3 DNA, CDR3 protein. A D gene is named only where the DNA matches it firmly. Size is omitted from some rows. Given values are once, few, many or a class for expanded clones.

size: many
length: 13
D: .
V: TRBV6-1
J: TRBJ2-7
DNA: TGTGCCAGCAGGGTCGACAGCTTCTACGAGCAGTACTTC
CDR3: CASRVDSFYEQYF

size: few
length: 14
D: .
V: TRBV28
J: TRBJ2-3
DNA: TGTGCCAGCAGTTTCGGTGGGGGCACAGATACGCAGTATTTT
CDR3: CASSFGGGTDTQYF

size: many
length: 17
D: TRBD1
V: TRBV4-2
J: TRBJ2-3
DNA: TGTGCCAGCAGCCAAGGTAACCGGGACAGGAGCACAGATACGCAGTATTTT
CDR3: CASSQGNRDRSTDTQYF

size: many
length: 15
D: TRBD1
V: TRBV12-3/TRBV12-4
J: TRBJ1-5
DNA: TGTGCCAGCAGTTTTCGGGGACAGGGTGGTCAGCCCCAGCATTTT
CDR3: CASSFRGQGGQPQHF

size: many
length: 14
D: TRBD1
V: TRBV7-9
J: TRBJ2-7
DNA: TGTGCCAGCAGCTTAAACAGGGGGGCCTACGAGCAGTACTTC
CDR3: CASSLNRGAYEQYF

size: .
length: 13
D: .
V: TRBV20-1
J: TRBJ1-6
DNA: TGCAGTGCTACCAAGGGGCGGGGTTCACCCCTCCACTTT
CDR3: CSATKGRGSPLHF

size: once
length: 12
D: .
V: TRBV10-1
J: TRBJ2-3
DNA: TGCGCCAGCAGTGAGTCAACAGATACGCAGTATTTT
CDR3: CASSESTDTQYF

size: many
length: 14
D: .
V: TRBV19
J: TRBJ2-2
DNA: TGTGCCAGTAGTATGAGTGGAGTTACCGGGGAGCTGTTTTTT
CDR3: CASSMSGVTGELFF

size: few
length: 12
D: .
V: TRBV5-6
J: TRBJ2-5
DNA: TGTGCCAGCAGCACGCCCCAAGAGACCCAGTACTTC
CDR3: CASSTPQETQYF

size: .
length: 14
D: .
V: TRBV4-1
J: TRBJ2-4
DNA: TGCGCCAGCAGCCAAGATAAACAGTTGAACATTCAGTACTTC
CDR3: CASSQDKQLNIQYF

size: .
length: 14
D: .
V: TRBV20-1
J: TRBJ1-2
DNA: TGCAGTGCTAGAGCCCTGACAGTAAACTATGGCTACACCTTC
CDR3: CSARALTVNYGYTF

size: many
length: 12
D: .
V: TRBV28
J: TRBJ1-5
DNA: TGTGCCAGCAGAGATGGTAATCAGCCCCAGCATTTT
CDR3: CASRDGNQPQHF

size: many
length: 15
D: TRBD1
V: TRBV12-3/TRBV12-4
J: TRBJ1-1
DNA: TGTGCCAGCAGTCTCCTGACAGGGTGGAACACTGAAGCTTTCTTT
CDR3: CASSLLTGWNTEAFF

size: many
length: 14
D: .
V: TRBV14
J: TRBJ1-1
DNA: TGTGCCAGCAGCCTCCTCGAACCAGGGACTGAAGCTTTCTTT
CDR3: CASSLLEPGTEAFF

size: many
length: 16
D: TRBD1
V: TRBV2
J: TRBJ2-6
DNA: TGTTCTTCTCAAAGGGACAGGGGATCCGGGGCCAACGTCCTGACTTTC
CDR3: CSSQRDRGSGANVLTF

size: .
length: 12
D: TRBD1
V: TRBV29-1
J: TRBJ1-1
DNA: TGCAGTCACCCAGCAGGGGGCGGGAGAGCTTTCTTT
CDR3: CSHPAGGGRAFF

size: many
length: 13
D: .
V: TRBV28
J: TRBJ1-1
DNA: TGTGCCAGCCTGGGGGAGGGATACACTGAAGCTTTCTTT
CDR3: CASLGEGYTEAFF

size: once
length: 17
D: TRBD2
V: TRBV27
J: TRBJ2-3
DNA: TGTGCCAGCAGTCCCGAGGGAGCGGGAGGAAGCACAGATACGCAGTATTTT
CDR3: CASSPEGAGGSTDTQYF

size: .
length: 12
D: .
V: TRBV29-1
J: TRBJ2-7
DNA: TGCACCGGCCGGCACGGAGCCTACGAGCAGTACTTC
CDR3: CTGRHGAYEQYF

size: .
length: 13
D: .
V: TRBV7-9
J: TRBJ1-2
DNA: TGTGCCAGCAGCCGGACCGGCGATGGGGGCTACACCTTC
CDR3: CASSRTGDGGYTF

size: many
length: 14
D: .
V: TRBV7-9
J: TRBJ2-1
DNA: TGTGCCAGCAGCGCAGGAGGAGCGTACAATGAGCAGTTCTTC
CDR3: CASSAGGAYNEQFF

size: many
length: 16
D: TRBD1
V: TRBV5-4
J: TRBJ1-5
DNA: TGTGCCAGCAGCTCTGGGGGGGGACAGGGGAATCAGCCCCAGCATTTT
CDR3: CASSSGGGQGNQPQHF

size: .
length: 15
D: .
V: TRBV2
J: TRBJ1-1
DNA: TGTGCCAGCAGTGGAGACATGGGCGAAAACACTGAGGCTTTCTTT
CDR3: CASSGDMGENTEAFF

size: medium-sized
length: 12
D: .
V: TRBV5-1
J: TRBJ1-2
DNA: TGCGCCAGCAGCTTTGACGGAGATGGCTACACCTTC
CDR3: CASSFDGDGYTF

size: many
length: 15
D: .
V: TRBV19
J: TRBJ1-5
DNA: TGTGCCAGTAGCACAGGGCCGTCGGGCGATCAGCCCCAGCATTTT
CDR3: CASSTGPSGDQPQHF

size: many
length: 14
D: .
V: TRBV19
J: TRBJ2-7
DNA: TGTGCCAGTAGTATGAACGGGATCTCCTACGAGCAGTACTTC
CDR3: CASSMNGISYEQYF

size: many
length: 16
D: .
V: TRBV28
J: TRBJ1-2
DNA: TGTGCCAGCAGTTTAGGTGGGACTGGGGCAGCCTATGGCTACACCTTC
CDR3: CASSLGGTGAAYGYTF

size: .
length: 14
D: TRBD2
V: TRBV6-5
J: TRBJ2-1
DNA: TGTGCCAGCACCTGGACTAGCGGGAGCGCTGAGCAGTTCTTC
CDR3: CASTWTSGSAEQFF

size: .
length: 15
D: TRBD1
V: TRBV6-1
J: TRBJ1-2
DNA: TGTGCCAGCAGCCCCGGGACAGGGAAGGGCTATTGTTACACCTTC
CDR3: CASSPGTGKGYCYTF

size: many
length: 15
D: TRBD1
V: TRBV4-2
J: TRBJ2-7
DNA: TGTGCCAGCAGCCAAGATCTGGACAGGGGAGGCGAGCAGTACTTC
CDR3: CASSQDLDRGGEQYF

size: .
length: 16
D: TRBD1
V: TRBV2
J: TRBJ2-2
DNA: TGTGCCAGCAGAAAACGGGACAGGGGGAATGACGGGGAGCTGTTTTTT
CDR3: CASRKRDRGNDGELFF

size: .
length: 14
D: TRBD2
V: TRBV28
J: TRBJ2-3
DNA: TGTGCCAGCAGGACTAGCGGGGTTTCAGATACGCAGTATTTT
CDR3: CASRTSGVSDTQYF

size: many
length: 12
D: .
V: TRBV28
J: TRBJ2-5
DNA: TGTGCCAGCTCTTCGTACCAAGAGACCCAGTACTTC
CDR3: CASSSYQETQYF

size: many
length: 15
D: .
V: TRBV24-1
J: TRBJ2-5
DNA: TGTGCCACCAGTGATCCCACACCGGAGGGAGAGACCCAGTACTTC
CDR3: CATSDPTPEGETQYF

size: many
length: 13
D: .
V: TRBV2
J: TRBJ2-3
DNA: TGTGCCAGCACGCTAGTGGGCACAGATACGCAGTATTTT
CDR3: CASTLVGTDTQYF

size: .
length: 15
D: TRBD2
V: TRBV4-2
J: TRBJ2-1
DNA: TGTGCCAGCAGCCAAGGACTAGCGTGGTTCAATGAGCAGTTCTTC
CDR3: CASSQGLAWFNEQFF

size: many
length: 14
D: .
V: TRBV28
J: TRBJ2-5
DNA: TGTGCCAGCGGTCGAACAGGGCAACAAGAGACCCAGTACTTC
CDR3: CASGRTGQQETQYF

size: many
length: 16
D: TRBD1
V: TRBV11-2
J: TRBJ1-1
DNA: TGTGCCAGCAGCCGAGGGGGCGGCGGATTGAACACTGAAGCTTTCTTT
CDR3: CASSRGGGGLNTEAFF

size: many
length: 15
D: .
V: TRBV6-1
J: TRBJ1-1
DNA: TGTGCCAGCAGTCGGGACACAGGGTTAAACACTGAAGCTTTCTTT
CDR3: CASSRDTGLNTEAFF

size: many
length: 16
D: .
V: TRBV5-4
J: TRBJ1-2
DNA: TGTGCCAGCAGCTTGAGAGACCAGACAGATAACTATGGCTACACCTTC
CDR3: CASSLRDQTDNYGYTF

size: many
length: 14
D: .
V: TRBV20-1
J: TRBJ2-7
DNA: TGCAGTGCTACCCTCCGGGACTCGACCTACGAGCAGTACTTC
CDR3: CSATLRDSTYEQYF

size: medium-sized
length: 15
D: TRBD1
V: TRBV5-1
J: TRBJ1-5
DNA: TGCGCCAGCAGCTTCGGGACAGATAGCAATCAGCCCCAGCATTTT
CDR3: CASSFGTDSNQPQHF

size: many
length: 14
D: TRBD1
V: TRBV5-1
J: TRBJ1-3
DNA: TGCGCCAGCAGCTTACAGGGGTCTGGAAACACCATATATTTT
CDR3: CASSLQGSGNTIYF

size: once
length: 17
D: TRBD1
V: TRBV5-1
J: TRBJ2-7
DNA: TGCGCCAGCAGCTTGTGGACGGGACAGGGGGCCATATACGAGCAGTACTTC
CDR3: CASSLWTGQGAIYEQYF

size: many
length: 11
D: .
V: TRBV19
J: TRBJ1-5
DNA: TGTGCCAGTAGTGAGGGCCAGCCCCAGCATTTT
CDR3: CASSEGQPQHF

size: many
length: 16
D: TRBD2
V: TRBV9
J: TRBJ2-3
DNA: TGTGCCAGCAGCCTGACTAGCGGGGGGCGCACAGATACGCAGTATTTT
CDR3: CASSLTSGGRTDTQYF

size: many
length: 20
D: TRBD2
V: TRBV19
J: TRBJ2-1
DNA: TGTGCCAGTAGTAACCCGGGACTAGCGGGGGGGCCCGAATTCTACAATGAGCAGTTCTTC
CDR3: CASSNPGLAGGPEFYNEQFF

size: .
length: 16
D: .
V: TRBV6-1
J: TRBJ1-6
DNA: TGTGCCAGCAGTGAAGCGCTTATTCGACAGAATTCACCCCTCCACTTT
CDR3: CASSEALIRQNSPLHF

size: .
length: 17
D: TRBD2
V: TRBV2
J: TRBJ2-7
DNA: TGTGCCAGCGGGTTAAAGGTCGGCGGGAGGTCACTCTACGAGCAGTACTTC
CDR3: CASGLKVGGRSLYEQYF

size: many
length: 12
D: .
V: TRBV7-9
J: TRBJ1-5
DNA: TGTGCCAGCAGCTCGGACTATCAGCCCCAGCATTTT
CDR3: CASSSDYQPQHF

size: .
length: 12
D: .
V: TRBV15
J: TRBJ1-2
DNA: TGTGCCACCAGAAGAGATCAGGGTGGATACACCTTC
CDR3: CATRRDQGGYTF

size: many
length: 12
D: .
V: TRBV20-1
J: TRBJ1-4
DNA: TGCAGTGTGCGAGGGGGGGATGAAAAACTGTTTTTT
CDR3: CSVRGGDEKLFF

size: .
length: 14
D: .
V: TRBV10-3
J: TRBJ2-7
DNA: TGTGCCATCAGTGAGGGTACAGGGTCCTACGAGCAGTACTTC
CDR3: CAISEGTGSYEQYF

size: many
length: 15
D: .
V: TRBV18
J: TRBJ2-2
DNA: TGTGCCTCAAGAAGAGACGGGCTCGACACCGGGGAGCTGTTTTTT
CDR3: CASRRDGLDTGELFF

size: medium-sized
length: 10
D: .
V: TRBV12-3/TRBV12-4
J: TRBJ2-7
DNA: TGTGCCAGCGGTAACTACGAGCAGTACTTC
CDR3: CASGNYEQYF

size: many
length: 14
D: TRBD1
V: TRBV28
J: TRBJ2-5
DNA: TGTGCCAGCAGACGACAGGGGATCCAAGAGACCCAGTACTTC
CDR3: CASRRQGIQETQYF

size: many
length: 13
D: .
V: TRBV19
J: TRBJ2-1
DNA: TGTGCCAGTCAGGACAGTCCCTACAATGAGCAGTTCTTC
CDR3: CASQDSPYNEQFF

size: many
length: 12
D: .
V: TRBV20-1
J: TRBJ2-1
DNA: TGCAGTGCTAACCAGTATCAAGGTGAGCAGTTCTTC
CDR3: CSANQYQGEQFF

size: many
length: 14
D: .
V: TRBV14
J: TRBJ1-5
DNA: TGTGCCAGCTTCCAATGGGGGGTCGGTCAGCCCCAGCATTTT
CDR3: CASFQWGVGQPQHF